This T cell receptor beta chain was observed in a study of CD8 T cells in ankylosing spondylitis. A note on this clonotype: Its specificity is unknown.

Study conclusions and caveats: There were earlier reports of some motif variants in reactive arthritis synovial fluid and blood.

This CDR3 region has 16 residues. The ends lost 10 bases at V and 8 bases at J; junction bases unmatched: 17. Germline-derived CDR1 and CDR2 are SSHAT and FNYEAQ (reference sequence). With molecular barcodes, quantitative 5'-RACE was used to make the TCR beta libraries. TCRdb reanalysed the 5' RACE reads using MiXCR and keeps one entry per CDR3 protein. Here the sample spans 150,000 to 200,000 distinct CDR3 sequences, about 13% being singletons. The chain employs TRBV7-7 and TRBJ2-3, with 11 positions matching TRBD2. The sequencing sample was made of blood, either unsorted or a sorted T cell fraction (not recorded which). This receptor was taken from a male donor with ankylosing spondylitis or in good health (not recorded which). DNA of the CDR3: TGTGCCATCGGAAAGCCCACCGGGACTAGCGGAGTTACGCAGTATTTT. This gives the protein CAIGKPTGTSGVTQYF.